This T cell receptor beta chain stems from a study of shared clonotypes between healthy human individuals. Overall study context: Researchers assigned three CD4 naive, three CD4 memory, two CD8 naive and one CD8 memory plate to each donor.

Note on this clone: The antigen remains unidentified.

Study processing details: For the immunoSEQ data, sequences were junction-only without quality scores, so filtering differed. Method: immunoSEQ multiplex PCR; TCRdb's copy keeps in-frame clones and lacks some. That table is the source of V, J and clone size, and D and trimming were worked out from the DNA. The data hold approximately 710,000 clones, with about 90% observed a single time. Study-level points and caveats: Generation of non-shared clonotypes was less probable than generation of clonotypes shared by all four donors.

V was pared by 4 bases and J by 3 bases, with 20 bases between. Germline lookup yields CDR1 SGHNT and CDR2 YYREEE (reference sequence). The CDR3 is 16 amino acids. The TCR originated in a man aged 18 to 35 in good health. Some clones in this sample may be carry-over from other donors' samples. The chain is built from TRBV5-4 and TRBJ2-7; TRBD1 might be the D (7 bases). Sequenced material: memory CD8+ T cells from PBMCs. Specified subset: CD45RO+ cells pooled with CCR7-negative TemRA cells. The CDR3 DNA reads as TGTGCCAGCAGCCCCATAAAGGCAGGGGGGATCTACGAGCAGTACTTC. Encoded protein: CASSPIKAGGIYEQYF.